This T cell receptor (beta chain) was recovered during a study of blood T cell repertoires in COVID-19. Original processing notes: Estimated nucleated cell counts came from reference gene primer amplification. The protocol was immunoSEQ multiplex PCR, while the TCRdb copy is restricted to in-frame clones and leaves out a portion. That table furnishes V, J and clone size, whereas the DNA furnished D and trimming. Among about 360,000 clones listed, approximately 86% were seen once. This CDR3 contains 13 residues. From germline, CDR1 is SGHRS and CDR2 YFSETQ. V was clipped by 4 bases and J by 10 bases; unmatched bases: 7.

The sample was peripheral blood. This clonotype originated in a woman in her fifties or sixties with COVID-19, enrolled during active disease. This chain connects TRBV5-1 to TRBJ1-2, with 10 bases matching TRBD1. The CDR3 protein is CASSDGQGVAYTF. CDR3 coding DNA: TGCGCCAGCAGCGACGGACAGGGGGTCGCCTACACCTTC.